The rows below give T cell receptor beta chains drawn from one sample of a study of T cells in Graves' hyperthyroidism and ophthalmopathy. TCRdb fed the multiplex PCR reads into MiXCR, producing one record per CDR3 protein. The table lists roughly 510,000 distinct CDR3 sequences, around 50% of them singletons. Sample: peripheral blood or thyroid tissue (not recorded which). Source of these receptors: an adult woman with Graves' disease, either hyperthyroidism or ophthalmopathy (not recorded which). The conserved cysteine and the conserved F or W are not part of the CDR3 here.

v_gene | CDR3aa
TRBV11-2 | ASSPGEGTQY
TRBV19 | ASSTGHPSSGANVLT
TRBV10-3 | AIRGLTQETQY
TRBV15 | ATSEGRLGQQETQY
TRBV7-9 | ASSPPGPAPYEQY
TRBV6-2/TRBV6-3 | ASSRVPNTEAF
TRBV7-9 | ASSLVGQASGNTIY
TRBV24-1 | ATGTSGRSSGELF
TRBV11-2 | ASRRPGLQQETQY
TRBV3-1 | ASSLGGTSGSTDTQY
TRBV2 | ASSRNPDRVEKLF
TRBV7-9 | ASRNLRDSHYGYT
TRBV7-8 | ASLDPNTEAF
TRBV20-1 | SATSTSGRAEH
TRBV28 | ASSLTGVNTEAF
TRBV10-3 | AISKDRVAQETQY
TRBV29-1 | SVLSQRDRGAYEQY
TRBV20-1 | SAREDQAGNQPQH
TRBV20-1 | SATSSITATGYT
TRBV12-3/TRBV12-4 | ASSQLEGLEQY
TRBV5-4 | ASGKPGQGAYEQY
TRBV7-9 | ASSQEGQGKGQY
TRBV11-2 | ASSGGLHTGEPQY
TRBV10-3 | ATFGGGAGNTIY
TRBV10-2 | ASSFDGRQPQH
TRBV10-3 | AISGDISYEQY
TRBV9 | ASSPPGLSTQY
TRBV10-1 | ASSETVGNGYT
TRBV4-1 | ASRPSGRLNGYT
TRBV7-2 | ASSLALGRSGYT
TRBV12-3/TRBV12-4 | ASNAGTENEKLF
TRBV20-1 | SARGLAEKFFYEQY
TRBV7-9 | ASSPAAPYEQY
TRBV7-2 | ASSLVQGSLNYGYT
TRBV7-6 | ASSLEAGGPETQY
TRBV9 | ASSVTQGGETQY
TRBV2 | ASSRGQGAQTEAF
TRBV2 | ASSPRDRIDSNQPQH
TRBV20-1 | SAERGASGAYEQY
TRBV6-5 | ASSYVGTGTYEQY
TRBV5-1 | ASSLLAETEAF
TRBV10-2 | ASSESLATGETQY
TRBV7-9 | ASSIAGGSSYEQY
TRBV6-6 | ASSYQGSKLF
TRBV7-9 | ASSLEGPVREQY
TRBV15 | ATSRVGTATWDNQPQH
TRBV10-3 | AICSVGDSNQPQH